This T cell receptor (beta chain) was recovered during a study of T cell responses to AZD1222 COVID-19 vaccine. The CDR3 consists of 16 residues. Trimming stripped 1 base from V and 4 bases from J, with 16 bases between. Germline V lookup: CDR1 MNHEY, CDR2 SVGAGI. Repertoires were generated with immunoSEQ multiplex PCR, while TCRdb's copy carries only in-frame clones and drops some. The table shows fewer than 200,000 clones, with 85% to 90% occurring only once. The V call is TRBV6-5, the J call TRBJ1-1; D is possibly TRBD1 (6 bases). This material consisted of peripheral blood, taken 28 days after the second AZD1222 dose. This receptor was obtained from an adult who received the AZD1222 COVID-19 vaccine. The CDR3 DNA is TGTGCCAGCAGTTACTTAGGCTCACAGGGTGGCACTGAAGCTTTCTTT. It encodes CASSYLGSQGGTEAFF.